Presented here are 15 T cell receptor beta chains from one specimen sequenced in a study of T-cell reconstitution after alpha-beta-depleted transplantation in children. The library targeted TCRbeta and was prepared with unique molecular identifiers. In TCRdb, the PCR reads were re-called with MiXCR into one record per CDR3 protein. In the table there are roughly 670,000 distinct CDR3 sequences, around 13% of which are singletons. The sample consisted of PBMCs, taken before TCRalphabeta/CD19-depleted stem cell transplant. Source of these receptors: a girl aged 2-10 years with congenital amegakaryocytic thrombocytopenia, due to receive a stem cell transplant.

This clonotype has ten or more counts. The chain links TRBV12-3 or TRBV12-4 to TRBJ1-1, with unresolved D. Trimming removed 5 bases from V and 7 bases from J, with 5 bases in between. The CDR3 runs 10 residues. CDR3 region: CASSGFEAFF. The CDR3 DNA follows: TGTGCCAGCAGTGGGTTTGAAGCTTTCTTT.

The chain recombines TRBV20-1 with TRBJ2-7; no firm D call. Trimming left V 0 bases short and J 3 bases short, with 15 bases between. Looked up from germline, CDR1 is DFQATT and CDR2 is SNEGSKA (reference sequence). The CDR3 extends over 15 amino acids. CDR3 nucleotide sequence: TGCAGTGCTAGAGATTTTGTTCGTCCGGACTACGAGCAGTACTTC. Translating gives CSARDFVRPDYEQYF.

This chain links TRBV11-2 with TRBJ2-1; 7 bases match TRBD2. The V segment lost 6 bases and the J segment 0 bases; nucleotides outside the gene matches: 5. Germline V lookup: CDR1 SGHAT, CDR2 FQNNGV. This CDR3 comprises 15 residues. The DNA of the CDR3 is TGTGCCAGCAGGACTCTAGCGGCCTCCTACAATGAGCAGTTCTTC. It codes for CASRTLAASYNEQFF.

This clonotype was seen ten or more times. The gene calls are TRBV15 and TRBJ2-7; D is possibly TRBD1 or TRBD2 (5 bases each). Looked up from germline, CDR1 is LNHNV and CDR2 is YYDKDF (reference sequence). Trimming took off 3 bases at V and 5 bases at J, with 11 bases between the two ends. This CDR3 contains 13 residues. The CDR3 region has the DNA TGTGCCACCAGCAGGGACTCCAGGGACGAGCAGTACTTC. This translates into CATSRDSRDEQYF.

The chain employs TRBV5-1 and TRBJ1-4; perhaps TRBD1 as D (6 bases). Germline V gives CDR1 SGHRS, CDR2 YFSETQ. This CDR3 has 14 amino acids. V was clipped by 2 bases and J by 6 bases, with 11 bases between them. CDR3 region: CASSFLRQDEKLFF. CDR3 sequence (DNA): TGCGCCAGCAGCTTCCTCCGACAGGATGAAAAACTGTTTTTT.

This clonotype has ten or more counts. The chain is built from TRBV24-1 and TRBJ2-1; perhaps TRBD1 as D (5 bases). Germline assignment: CDR1 KGHDR and CDR2 SFDVKD. The V and J ends lost 5 bases and 8 bases respectively, with 15 bases between them. This CDR3 comprises 14 residues. The CDR3 DNA reads TGTGCCACCAGTGGCCACGGACACACCGATGAGCAGTTCTTC. Its translation is CATSGHGHTDEQFF.

This rearrangement joins TRBV30 to TRBJ1-6; no reliable D call. Trimming pared 3 bases from V and 6 bases from J, leaving 9 bases between. The germline V gene encodes CDR1 GTSNPN and CDR2 SVGIG (reference sequence). The CDR3 consists of 13 residues. DNA for the CDR3: TGTGCCTGGAGAGAGGAAAGTAATTCACCCCTCCACTTT. It codes for CAWREESNSPLHF.

This clonotype was observed a handful of times. V gene TRBV20-1 combines with J gene TRBJ2-1; possibly TRBD1 for D (5 bases). This CDR3 spans 15 amino acids. Trimming stripped 5 bases from V and 2 bases from J, with 16 bases between. Germline lookup yields CDR1 DFQATT and CDR2 SNEGSKA (reference sequence). CDR3 protein: CSALQGTATYNEQFF. The CDR3 nucleotides are TGCAGTGCTCTTCAGGGTACTGCTACCTACAATGAGCAGTTCTTC.

DNA of the CDR3: TGTGCCACCAGGGGACTAGCAGAACCCAGGGAAAACACCGGGGAGCTGTTTTTT. Its protein is CATRGLAEPRENTGELFF. This chain connects TRBV15 to TRBJ2-2; 9 bases map to TRBD2. The CDR3 loop spans 18 amino acids. V dropped 6 bases and J dropped 2; count of bases not matched to a gene: 13. Germline loops: CDR1 LNHNV, CDR2 YYDKDF (reference sequence).

The chain has TRBV20-1 and TRBJ2-1, with TRBD2 matching 7 bases. Trimming removed 0 bases from V and 12 bases from J; junction bases left unmatched: 5. The CDR3 runs 12 residues. CDR1 is DFQATT, CDR2 SNEGSKA, per germline (reference sequence). The CDR3 nucleotides read TGCAGTGCTAGAGAGTCGACTAGCCCGCAGTTCTTC. It encodes CSARESTSPQFF.

The chain links TRBV11-2 to TRBJ2-4; weak D call: TRBD1 (6 bases). Germline values: CDR1 SGHAT, CDR2 FQNNGV. V gave up 3 bases and J gave up 0 bases, with 9 bases separating them. The CDR3 totals 15 residues. The CDR3 loop is CASSFRGQAKNIQYF. For the CDR3, the DNA is TGTGCCAGCAGCTTCCGGGGACAAGCCAAAAACATTCAGTACTTC.

This clonotype was counted at least ten times. The chain couples TRBV7-3 to TRBJ1-6; D might be TRBD1 (5 bases). The CDR3 totals 14 residues. V was trimmed by 5 bases and J by 8 bases, leaving 13 bases between them. Germline CDR1 and CDR2: SGHTA and FQGTGA. CDR3 loop: CASSRGVGDSPLHF. The CDR3 nucleotides are TGTGCCAGCAGCCGGGGCGTAGGGGATTCACCCCTCCACTTT.

This clonotype was detected many times. The chain is built from TRBV5-1 and TRBJ1-2; D is undetermined. The CDR3 covers 13 residues. Trimming took 6 bases from V and 0 from J, leaving 9 bases between them. Germline lookup yields CDR1 SGHRS and CDR2 YFSETQ. This chain's CDR3 is CASTSDSNYGYTF. The CDR3 DNA reads as TGCGCCAGCACCTCGGACTCTAACTATGGCTACACCTTC.

About this clonotype: This may come from a read error, since a much larger clone is one base off. The chain combines TRBV28 with TRBJ1-2, with D hard to call. Germline CDR1 and CDR2: MDHEN and SYDVKM. There are 13 residues in the CDR3. This CDR3 is CATQERWGYGDTF. CDR3 bases: TGTGCCACCCAAGAGAGGTGGGGATATGGCGACACCTTC.

Ten or more counts support this clonotype. The rearrangement joins TRBV20-1 to TRBJ2-4; D is undetermined. V lost 3 bases and J 6 bases, leaving 9 bases between the germline ends. The CDR3 sequence is 12 residues long. CDR1 and CDR2 from the germline V gene are DFQATT and SNEGSKA (reference sequence). The CDR3 loop reads CSASLTGNIQYF. The CDR3 region has the DNA TGCAGTGCTAGTTTGACGGGAAACATTCAGTACTTC.